The 9 T cell receptor beta chains given below trace back to one sample, sequenced in a study of blood T cell repertoires in COVID-19. Profiling relied on immunoSEQ multiplex PCR, and the TCRdb table lists in-frame clones only, not all of them. The table has roughly 320,000 clones, 89% seen once. The material sequenced was peripheral blood. Receptors originate from a woman aged 25 to 39 with COVID-19, enrolled during active disease.

V usage is TRBV20-1 and J usage is TRBJ2-3; TRBD2 matches 10 bases. The CDR3 covers 18 residues. J lost 2 bases, V lost 3 bases, and 14 bases had no gene match. In germline, CDR1 is DFQATT, CDR2 SNEGSKA (reference sequence). The chain's CDR3 is CSASPPGLAHTDTDTQYF. CDR3 DNA sequence: TGCAGTGCTAGTCCCCCGGGACTAGCGCACACGGACACAGATACGCAGTATTTT.

This sequence joins TRBV27 and TRBJ2-3, with 7 bases identical to TRBD1. The V segment lost 5 bases and the J segment 6 bases; nucleotides outside the gene matches: 14. CDR1 and CDR2 from the germline V gene are MNHEY and SMNVEV (reference sequence). The CDR3 runs 16 residues. In nucleotides, the CDR3 is TGTGCCAGCAGTCGAAACCCTCTGGGGACAGCGGATACGCAGTATTTT. Protein sequence: CASSRNPLGTADTQYF.

This sequence joins TRBV7-9 and TRBJ1-4; D gene unclear. This CDR3 spans 18 amino acids. In germline, CDR1 is SEHNR, CDR2 FQNEAQ (reference sequence). Trimming took 0 bases from V and 8 from J, leaving 22 bases between them. CDR3 bases: TGTGCCAGCAGCTTAGCCCACCCGAGAACCTCCGCAGGAGAAAAACTGTTTTTT. Amino acid sequence: CASSLAHPRTSAGEKLFF.

The genes are TRBV15 and TRBJ2-1; tentative D call: TRBD2 (6 bases). The CDR3 extends over 16 amino acids. The ends were cut back, 0 bases at V and 5 bases at J, with 14 bases in the middle. The V gene's germline CDR1 is LNHNV and CDR2 YYDKDF (reference sequence). The CDR3 DNA sequence: TGTGCCACCAGCAGAGATCGAGGAGGGGCCGACAATGAGCAGTTCTTC. It specifies CATSRDRGGADNEQFF.

The rearrangement joins TRBV2 to TRBJ1-2; TRBD1 agrees at 8 bases. The ends lost 0 bases at V and 13 bases at J; junction bases unmatched: 13. CDR1 SNHLY and CDR2 FYNNEI come from the germline V gene. This CDR3 has 15 residues. CDR3: CASSEALTGARARTF. The CDR3, as DNA: TGTGCCAGCAGTGAAGCATTGACAGGGGCCAGGGCGCGCACCTTC.

The chain is built from TRBV5-6 and TRBJ2-3; 10 bases fit TRBD1. The V segment lost 2 bases and the J segment 3 bases; nucleotides outside the gene matches: 6. The CDR3 covers 16 residues. Germline CDR1 and CDR2: SGHDT and YYEEEE. The DNA of the CDR3 is TGTGCCAGCAGCTTTCTCGGGACAGGGGCAACAGATACGCAGTATTTT. This translates into CASSFLGTGATDTQYF.

The chain combines TRBV5-6 with TRBJ1-1; 7 bases are a match to TRBD1. The CDR3 spans 14 residues. The V segment lost 3 bases and the J segment 2 bases; nucleotides outside the gene matches: 4. Germline V gives CDR1 SGHDT, CDR2 YYEEEE. CDR3 sequence (DNA): TGTGCCAGCAGCTCCGACAGGGCAAACACTGAAGCTTTCTTT. This gives the protein CASSSDRANTEAFF.

This clone was seen a single time. The chain joins TRBV18 to TRBJ2-7; 9 bases line up with TRBD1. CDR1 KGHSH and CDR2 LQKENI come from the germline V gene. The ends lost 6 bases at V and 4 bases at J; junction bases unmatched: 4. The CDR3 is 13 amino acids. Written as DNA, the CDR3 is TGTGCCAGCTCTCCCGGGACAGGGTACGAGCAGTACGTC. Translating gives CASSPGTGYEQYV.

The chain joins TRBV18 to TRBJ1-1, with 7 bases fitting TRBD1. Germline CDR1 is KGHSH and CDR2 is LQKENI. Trimming removed 3 bases from V and 4 bases from J; junction bases left unmatched: 11. CDR3 length equals 16 residues. CDR3 DNA sequence: TGTGCCAGCTCACCCCCAGGGACAGCTCGTGGCACTGAAGCTTTCTTT. Amino acid sequence: CASSPPGTARGTEAFF.